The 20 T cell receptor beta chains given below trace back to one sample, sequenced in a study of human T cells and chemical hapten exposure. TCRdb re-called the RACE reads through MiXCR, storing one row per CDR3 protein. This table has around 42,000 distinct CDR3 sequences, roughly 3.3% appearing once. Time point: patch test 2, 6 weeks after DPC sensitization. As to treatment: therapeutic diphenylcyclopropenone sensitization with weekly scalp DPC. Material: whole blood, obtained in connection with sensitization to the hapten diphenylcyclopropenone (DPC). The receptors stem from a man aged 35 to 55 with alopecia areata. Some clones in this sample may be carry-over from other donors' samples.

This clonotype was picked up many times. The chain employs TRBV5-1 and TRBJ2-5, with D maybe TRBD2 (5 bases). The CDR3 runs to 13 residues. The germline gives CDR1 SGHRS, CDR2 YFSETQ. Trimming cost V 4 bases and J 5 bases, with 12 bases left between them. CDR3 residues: CASSEGPNETQYF. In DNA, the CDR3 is TGCGCCAGCAGCGAGGGCCCTAACGAGACCCAGTACTTC.

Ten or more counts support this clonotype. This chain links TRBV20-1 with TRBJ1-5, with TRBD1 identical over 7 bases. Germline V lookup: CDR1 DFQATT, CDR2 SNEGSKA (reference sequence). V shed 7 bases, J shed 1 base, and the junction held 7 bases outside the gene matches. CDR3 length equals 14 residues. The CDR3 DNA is TGCAGTGTTGAACGACAGGGAAGCAATCAGCCCCAGCATTTT. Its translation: CSVERQGSNQPQHF.

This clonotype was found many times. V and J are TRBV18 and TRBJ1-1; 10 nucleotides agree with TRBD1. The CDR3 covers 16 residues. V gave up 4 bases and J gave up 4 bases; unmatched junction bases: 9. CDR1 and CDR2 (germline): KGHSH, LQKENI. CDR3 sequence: CASSLFGQGGGTEAFF. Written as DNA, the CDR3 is TGTGCCAGCTCACTATTCGGACAGGGGGGTGGCACTGAAGCTTTCTTT. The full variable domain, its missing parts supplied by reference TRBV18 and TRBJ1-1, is NAGVMQNPRHLVRRRGQEARLRCSPMKGHSHVYWYRQLPEEGLKFMVYLQKENIIDESGMPKERFSAEFPKEGPSILRIQQVVRGDSAAYFCASSLFGQGGGTEAFFGQGTRLTVV.

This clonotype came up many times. The CDR3 DNA follows: TGTGCCAGTAGAGACAGACACTACGAGCAGTACTTC. Its protein is CASRDRHYEQYF. The chain employs TRBV19 and TRBJ2-7; TRBD1 might be the D (5 bases). The CDR3 is made up of 12 amino acids. The V end was cut by 6 bases, the J end by 3 bases, with 9 bases between. CDR1 LNHDA and CDR2 SQIVND come from the germline V gene (reference sequence). The full variable domain, its missing parts supplied by reference TRBV19 and TRBJ2-7, is DGGITQSPKYLFRKEGQNVTLSCEQNLNHDAMYWYRQDPGQGLRLIYYSQIVNDFQKGDIAEGYSVSREKKESFPLTVTSAQKNPTAFYLCASRDRHYEQYFGPGTRLTVT.

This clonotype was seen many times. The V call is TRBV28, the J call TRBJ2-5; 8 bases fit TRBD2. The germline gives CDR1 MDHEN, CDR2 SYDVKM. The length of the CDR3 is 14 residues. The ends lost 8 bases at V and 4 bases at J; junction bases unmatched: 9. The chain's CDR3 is CASRTMGLGETQYF. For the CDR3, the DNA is TGTGCCAGCCGTACAATGGGACTAGGAGAGACCCAGTACTTC.

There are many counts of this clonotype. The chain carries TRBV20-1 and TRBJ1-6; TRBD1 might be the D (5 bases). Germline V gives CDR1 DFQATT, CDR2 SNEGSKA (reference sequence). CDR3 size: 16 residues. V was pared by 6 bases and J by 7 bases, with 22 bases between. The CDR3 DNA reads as TGCAGTGCCAGGGCTGATCCCGGCAGGGTAAATTCACCCCTCCACTTT. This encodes CSARADPGRVNSPLHF.

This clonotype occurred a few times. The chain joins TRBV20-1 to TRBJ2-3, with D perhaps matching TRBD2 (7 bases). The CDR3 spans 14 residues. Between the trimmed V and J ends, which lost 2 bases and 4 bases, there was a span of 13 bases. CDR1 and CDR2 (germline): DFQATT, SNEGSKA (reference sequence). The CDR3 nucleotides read TGCAGTGCTAGACCAACAGGGAGGGCAGATACGCAGTATTTT. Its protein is CSARPTGRADTQYF.

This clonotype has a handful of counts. The CDR3 region is CATSDPTPAGETQYF. CDR3 DNA: TGTGCCACCAGTGATCCGACCCCAGCGGGGGAGACCCAGTACTTC. This sequence joins TRBV24-1 and TRBJ2-5, with 7 bases lining up with TRBD2. The V and J ends lost 3 bases and 5 bases, in that order; junction bases with no gene match: 8. Germline CDR1 reads KGHDR; CDR2 reads SFDVKD. CDR3 length equals 15 residues.

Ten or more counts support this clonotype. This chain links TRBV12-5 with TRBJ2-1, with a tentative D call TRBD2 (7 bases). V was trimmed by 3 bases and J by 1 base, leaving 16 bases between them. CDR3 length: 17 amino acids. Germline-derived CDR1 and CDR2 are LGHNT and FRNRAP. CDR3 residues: CASGFLRGGSSYNEQFF. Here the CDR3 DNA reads TGTGCTAGTGGTTTCCTGAGGGGGGGTTCTTCCTACAATGAGCAGTTCTTC.

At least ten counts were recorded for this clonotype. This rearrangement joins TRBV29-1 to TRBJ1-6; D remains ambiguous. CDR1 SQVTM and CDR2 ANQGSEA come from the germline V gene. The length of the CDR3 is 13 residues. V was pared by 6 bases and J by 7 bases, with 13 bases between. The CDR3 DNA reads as TGCAGCGTCCGGAAGGGCTTGAATTCACCCCTCCACTTT. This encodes CSVRKGLNSPLHF.

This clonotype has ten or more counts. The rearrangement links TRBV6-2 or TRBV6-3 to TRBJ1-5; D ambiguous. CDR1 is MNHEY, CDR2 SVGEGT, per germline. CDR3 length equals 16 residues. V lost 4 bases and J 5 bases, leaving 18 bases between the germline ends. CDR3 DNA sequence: TGTGCCAGCAGTTCGTGGACTGCTATCGGCGATCAGCCCCAGCATTTT. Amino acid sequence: CASSSWTAIGDQPQHF.

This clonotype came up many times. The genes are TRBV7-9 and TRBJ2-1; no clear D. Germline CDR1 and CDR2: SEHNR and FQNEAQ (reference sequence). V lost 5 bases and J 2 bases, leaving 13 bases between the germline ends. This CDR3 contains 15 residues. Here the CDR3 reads CASSHTALTYNEQFF. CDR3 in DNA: TGTGCCAGCAGCCATACGGCCCTAACCTACAATGAGCAGTTCTTC.

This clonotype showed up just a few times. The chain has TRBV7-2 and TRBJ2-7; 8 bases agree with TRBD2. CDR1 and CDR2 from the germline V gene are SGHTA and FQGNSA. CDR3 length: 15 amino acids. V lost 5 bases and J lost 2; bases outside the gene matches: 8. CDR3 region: CASSALISGAYEQYF. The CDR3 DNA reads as TGTGCCAGCAGCGCTCTGATTAGCGGGGCCTACGAGCAGTACTTC.

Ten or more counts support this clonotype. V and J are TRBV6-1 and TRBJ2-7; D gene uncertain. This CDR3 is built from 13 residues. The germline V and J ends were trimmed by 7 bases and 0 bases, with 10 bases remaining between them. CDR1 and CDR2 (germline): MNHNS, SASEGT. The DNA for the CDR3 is TGTGCCAGCAAGGACCGATACTCCTACGAGCAGTACTTC. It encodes CASKDRYSYEQYF.

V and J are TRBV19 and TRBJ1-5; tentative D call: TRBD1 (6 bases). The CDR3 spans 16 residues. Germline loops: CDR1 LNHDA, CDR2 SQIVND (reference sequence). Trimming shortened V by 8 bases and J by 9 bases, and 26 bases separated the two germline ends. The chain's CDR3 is CASSPQTGATMRPQHF. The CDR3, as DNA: TGTGCCAGTTCACCCCAGACGGGGGCGACAATGAGGCCCCAGCATTTT.

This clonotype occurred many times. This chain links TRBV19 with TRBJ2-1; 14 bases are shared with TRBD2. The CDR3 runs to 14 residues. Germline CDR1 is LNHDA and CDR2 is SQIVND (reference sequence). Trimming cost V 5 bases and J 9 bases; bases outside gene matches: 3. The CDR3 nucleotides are TGTGCCAGTAGTCCCGGGACTAGCGGGAGTGAGCAGTTCTTC. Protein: CASSPGTSGSEQFF.

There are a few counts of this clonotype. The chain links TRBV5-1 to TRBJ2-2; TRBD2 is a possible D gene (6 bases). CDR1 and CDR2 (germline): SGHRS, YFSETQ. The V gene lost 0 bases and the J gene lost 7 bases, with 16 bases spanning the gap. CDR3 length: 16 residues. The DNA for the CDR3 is TGCGCCAGCAGCTTGGGAACGGGAGTCTCAGGCGGGGAGCTGTTTTTT. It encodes CASSLGTGVSGGELFF.

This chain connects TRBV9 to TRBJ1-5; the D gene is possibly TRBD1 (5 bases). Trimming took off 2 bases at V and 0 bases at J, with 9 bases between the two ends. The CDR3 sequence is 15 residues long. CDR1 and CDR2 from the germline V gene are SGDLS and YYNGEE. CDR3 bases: TGTGCCAGCAGCGTGTGGGGGGATAGCAATCAGCCCCAGCATTTT. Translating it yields CASSVWGDSNQPQHF. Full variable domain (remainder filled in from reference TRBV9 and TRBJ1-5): DSGVTQTPKHLITATGQRVTLRCSPRSGDLSVYWYQQSLDQGLQFLIQYYNGEERAKGNILERFSAQQFPDLHSELNLSSLELGDSALYFCASSVWGDSNQPQHFGDGTRLSIL.

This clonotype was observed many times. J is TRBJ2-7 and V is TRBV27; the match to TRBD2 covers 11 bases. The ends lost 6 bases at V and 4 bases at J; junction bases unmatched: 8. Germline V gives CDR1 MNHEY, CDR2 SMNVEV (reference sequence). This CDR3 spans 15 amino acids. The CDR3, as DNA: TGTGCCAGCAGCCAACTAGCGGGAGTTCTTTACGAGCAGTACTTC. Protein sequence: CASSQLAGVLYEQYF.

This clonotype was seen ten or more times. The CDR3, as DNA: TGTGCCAGCAGGCAGGAAGAACTAGCGAACCTTTACAATGAGCAGTTCTTC. Its translation: CASRQEELANLYNEQFF. This chain uses TRBV2 with TRBJ2-1; 7 bases are a match to TRBD2. Germline V lookup: CDR1 SNHLY, CDR2 FYNNEI. J lost 4 bases, V lost 6 bases, and 15 bases had no gene match. The CDR3 runs 17 residues. The full variable domain, rest sourced from reference TRBV2 and TRBJ2-1, is EPEVTQTPSHQVTQMGQEVILRCVPISNHLYFYWYRQILGQKVEFLVSFYNNEISEKSEIFDDQFSVERPDGSNFTLKIRSTKLEDSAMYFCASRQEELANLYNEQFFGPGTRLTVL.